This T cell receptor beta chain was identified in a study of blood T cell repertoires in COVID-19. Study summary: Collection of acute and convalescent COVID-19 samples took place in the United States, Italy and Spain. Sample material is recorded as cDNA or gDNA derived from T cells, B-cell-depleted T cells, or PBMCs.

In the study's own analysis: It was from reference gene primer amplification that nucleated cell counts were estimated. Only in-frame clones appear in the TCRdb table, and some are missing; sequencing was by immunoSEQ multiplex PCR. The D gene and trimming were derived from the DNA, and the V and J assignments and clone size from that table. This sample has around 290,000 clones, with around 89% found just once. CDR1 is SEHNR and CDR2 is FQNEAQ in the germline V gene (reference sequence). V lost 4 bases to trimming and J lost 8 bases; unmatched junction nucleotides: 5. The CDR3 is 15 amino acids. The sequence derives from a woman aged 60-75 years in a cohort exposed to, infected with or recovered from COVID-19 (not recorded which). The genes are TRBV7-9 and TRBJ1-6; 10 nucleotides align to TRBD1. Sequencing was performed on PBMCs or T cells enriched from blood (not recorded which). Here the CDR3 DNA reads TGTGCCAGCAGCTCACTGACAGGGGGCGATTCACCCCTCCACTTT. Its translation: CASSSLTGGDSPLHF. Full variable domain (remainder filled in from reference TRBV7-9 and TRBJ1-6): DTGVSQNPRHKITKRGQNVTFRCDPISEHNRLYWYRQTLGQGPEFLTYFQNEAQLEKSRLLSDRFSAERPKGSFSTLEIQRTEQGDSAMYLCASSSLTGGDSPLHFGNGTRLTVT.